This T cell receptor beta chain was sequenced for a study of radiotherapy plus CTLA-4 blockade in lung cancer. Study summary: Under 20% of enrolled patients responded objectively, and roughly 30% had disease control. General observations from the study: Response, reportedly, was best predicted by interferon-beta along with early blood T cell clone dynamics. Radiotherapy plus ipilimumab was followed by expansion in blood of tumor-derived TCR clones.

Of note for this clone: Its antigen remains unidentified.

Libraries were prepared by immunoSEQ multiplex PCR; TCRdb keeps only in-frame clonotypes and omits some of them. The sample consists of more than 90,000 clones, about four fifths of them appearing once. Per the germline V gene, CDR1 is SGHNT and CDR2 is YYREEE (reference sequence). J gave up 5 bases and V 0 bases, and 3 bases lay outside the gene matches. The CDR3 totals 16 residues. Focal radiation plus CTLA-4 blockade with ipilimumab was given to patients with chemo-refractory metastatic non-small-cell lung cancer. This chain links TRBV5-4 with TRBJ2-3, with TRBD2 matching 13 bases. Material: peripheral blood, obtained from a patient treated with radiotherapy plus ipilimumab. The source of this sequence is a human donor with non-small cell lung cancer who had a partial response to radiotherapy plus ipilimumab. Here the CDR3 DNA reads TGTGCCAGCAGCTTGGACGGACTAGCGGGAGAAGATACGCAGTATTTT. Its protein product is CASSLDGLAGEDTQYF.